A selection of T cell receptor beta chains follows, all from one sample in a study of T cell responses to AZD1222 COVID-19 vaccine. The protocol was immunoSEQ multiplex PCR, while the TCRdb copy is restricted to in-frame clones and leaves out a portion. The sample contains roughly 150,000 clones, around nine tenths of which appear only once. Material: peripheral blood, obtained on day 0 of AZD1222 vaccination. These receptors were obtained from an adult in good health. Both conserved end residues are part of each CDR3. A D gene is named only where the DNA matches it firmly. The listing skips clone size in some rows; elsewhere it reads once, few, many or a size class.

NA,TRBV5-6,TRBJ1-2,NA,TGTGCCAGCAGCTTGGCCCCTTCCCATAACTATGGCTACACCTTC,CASSLAPSHNYGYTF
NA,TRBV25-1,TRBJ2-1,TRBD2,TGTGCCAGCACGCGGGGGTCTGAGCAGTTCTTC,CASTRGSEQFF
NA,TRBV2,TRBJ2-7,NA,TGTGCCAGCATAGGGGAGTACGAGCAGTACTTC,CASIGEYEQYF
NA,TRBV4-2,TRBJ1-3,TRBD1,TGTGCCAGCAGCCAAGACCCCCAGGGGGCGGGAGGAAACACCATATATTTT,CASSQDPQGAGGNTIYF
NA,TRBV24-1,TRBJ2-3,NA,TGTGCCACCGAATCATCCATTGAAGCAGATACGCAGTATTTT,CATESSIEADTQYF
NA,TRBV5-1,TRBJ2-2,TRBD1,TGCGCCAGCAGCGCCCGACAGGGGATGAACACCGGGGAGCTGTTTTTT,CASSARQGMNTGELFF
NA,TRBV7-6,TRBJ2-7,TRBD1,TGTGCCAGCAGTCCCGTATCAGGGGGCGGTTCCGACGAGCAGTACTTC,CASSPVSGGGSDEQYF
NA,TRBV7-2,TRBJ1-3,TRBD1,TGTGCCAGCAGACAAACAGGGGGCGAAGTGAACACCATATATTTT,CASRQTGGEVNTIYF
NA,TRBV7-3,TRBJ2-1,TRBD2,TGTGCCAGCTCCCCGGCGGGGGAGAAAAATGAGCAGTTCTTC,CASSPAGEKNEQFF
NA,TRBV5-8,TRBJ1-1,NA,TGTGCCAGCAGCTTTCGGGACACTGAAGCTTTCTTT,CASSFRDTEAFF
NA,TRBV11-2,TRBJ1-3,TRBD1,TGTGCCAGCAGCCCCCTGACAGGGCCGTCAGGAAACACCATATATTTT,CASSPLTGPSGNTIYF
NA,TRBV19,TRBJ1-2,NA,TGTGCCAGTAGTGTCCCGTTTTCTAACTATGGCTACACCTTC,CASSVPFSNYGYTF
NA,TRBV9,TRBJ2-1,NA,TGTGCCAGCAGCGCGTCGACGGACAATGAGCAGTTCTTC,CASSASTDNEQFF
NA,TRBV27,TRBJ2-7,NA,TGTGCCAGCAGTTTATTTGGGGGTGGGGGCGACGAGCAGTACTTC,CASSLFGGGGDEQYF
NA,TRBV28,TRBJ1-5,NA,TGTGCCAGCCGGGTACAGGGTGGGAATCAGCCCCAGCATTTT,CASRVQGGNQPQHF
NA,TRBV7-2,TRBJ2-7,TRBD2,TGTGCCAGCAGCCCCGACTCGGGGCTAGCGGTTAGCTCCTACGAGCAGTACTTC,CASSPDSGLAVSSYEQYF
NA,TRBV2,TRBJ1-6,NA,TGTGCCAGCAGTGACCGTAGACAGGATAATTCACCCCTCCACTTT,CASSDRRQDNSPLHF
NA,TRBV19,TRBJ2-7,NA,TGTGCCAGTACTACCCCAGGCTACGAGCAGTACTTC,CASTTPGYEQYF
NA,TRBV19,TRBJ1-1,TRBD1,TGTGCCAGTAGTAGACAGGGTATCGGGACTGAAGCTTTCTTT,CASSRQGIGTEAFF
NA,TRBV7-2,TRBJ1-3,TRBD1,TGTGCCAGCAGCTTAATAGGGACAGGTCCCCGAAACACCATATATTTT,CASSLIGTGPRNTIYF
once,TRBV6-5,TRBJ2-1,NA,TGTGCCAGCAGTTACTCGAACAATGAGCAGTTCTTC,CASSYSNNEQFF
NA,TRBV28,TRBJ2-6,NA,TGTGCCAGCAGTATCGACTTTACGAGCTCTGGGGCCAACGTCCTGACTTTC,CASSIDFTSSGANVLTF
once,TRBV28,TRBJ2-1,NA,TGTGCCAGCAGTCGCTTAGTCGCGCAGTTCTTC,CASSRLVAQFF
once,TRBV11-1,TRBJ2-1,NA,TGTGCCAGCAGCTTAGCGAGTTTGGACTTAGGCTCCTACAATGAGCAGTTCTTC,CASSLASLDLGSYNEQFF
few,TRBV11-2,TRBJ2-3,NA,TGTGCCAGCAGCTTAGCTCAGCCAACTTCTGATACGCAGTATTTT,CASSLAQPTSDTQYF
NA,TRBV6-5,TRBJ2-4,NA,TGTGCCAGCAGTTACTCGAGGATAGCCAAAAACATTCAGTACTTC,CASSYSRIAKNIQYF
NA,TRBV2,TRBJ1-4,NA,TGTGCCAGCAGTGATTCCTCGTCAGAGAAAAGCGGCGCAACTAATGAAAAACTGTTTTTT,CASSDSSSEKSGATNEKLFF
NA,TRBV28,TRBJ1-3,NA,TGTGCCAGCAGTTTTATCCCCTCAAATAATGGAGACACCATATATTTT,CASSFIPSNNGDTIYF
NA,TRBV6-2/TRBV6-3,TRBJ1-1,NA,TGTGCCAGCAGCCAAACCCAGGGAGCAGGTGAAGCTTTCTTT,CASSQTQGAGEAFF
NA,TRBV28,TRBJ2-2,NA,TGTGCCAGCCTAGACGGGGAGCTGTTTTTT,CASLDGELFF
NA,TRBV19,TRBJ1-5,NA,TGTGCCAGTAGTATCGGCAGGGTTAATCAGCCCCAGCATTTT,CASSIGRVNQPQHF
NA,TRBV18,TRBJ2-7,TRBD1,TGTGCCAGCTCACCTTCGGGACAGACCTACGAGCAGTACTTC,CASSPSGQTYEQYF
NA,TRBV5-6,TRBJ1-6,NA,TGTGCCAGCAGCTTGGTTTCAGGGCTAAATAATTCACCCCTCCACTTT,CASSLVSGLNNSPLHF